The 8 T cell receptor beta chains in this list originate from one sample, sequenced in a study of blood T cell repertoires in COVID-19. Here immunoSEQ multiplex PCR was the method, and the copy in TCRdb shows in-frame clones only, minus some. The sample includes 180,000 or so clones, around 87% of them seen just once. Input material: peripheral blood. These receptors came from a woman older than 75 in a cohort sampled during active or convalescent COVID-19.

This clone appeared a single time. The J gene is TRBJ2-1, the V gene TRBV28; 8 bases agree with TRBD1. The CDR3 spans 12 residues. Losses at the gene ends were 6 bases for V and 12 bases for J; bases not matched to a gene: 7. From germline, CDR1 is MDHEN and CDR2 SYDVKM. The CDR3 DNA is TGTGCCAGCAGCCTCGACAGGGGACGGCAGTTCTTC. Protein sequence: CASSLDRGRQFF. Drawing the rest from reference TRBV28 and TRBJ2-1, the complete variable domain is DVKVTQSSRYLVKRTGEKVFLECVQDMDHENMFWYRQDPGLGLRLIYFSYDVKMKEKGDIPEGYSVSREKKERFSLILESASTNQTSMYLCASSLDRGRQFFGPGTRLTVL.

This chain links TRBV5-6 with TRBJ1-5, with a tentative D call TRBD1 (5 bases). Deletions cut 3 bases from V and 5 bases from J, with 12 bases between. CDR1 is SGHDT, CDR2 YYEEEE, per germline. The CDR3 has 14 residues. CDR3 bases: TGTGCCAGCAGCTCGAATCTCAGGGATCAGCCCCAGCATTTT. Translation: CASSSNLRDQPQHF.

CDR3 nucleotide sequence: TGTGCCAGCAGTCAAATGACTAGCGGGATCTACGAGCAGTACGTC. This translates into CASSQMTSGIYEQYV. The V call is TRBV7-8, the J call TRBJ2-7, with TRBD2 identical over 11 bases. Per the germline V gene, CDR1 is SGHVS and CDR2 is FQNEAQ. The CDR3 runs to 15 residues. V trimming: 6 bases; J trimming: 3 bases; junction bases outside the gene matches: 7.

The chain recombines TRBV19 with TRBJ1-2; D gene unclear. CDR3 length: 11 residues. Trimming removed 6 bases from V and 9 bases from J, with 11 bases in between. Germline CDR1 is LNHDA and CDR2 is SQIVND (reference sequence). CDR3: CASRRTYSYTF. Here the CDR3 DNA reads TGTGCCAGTAGACGAACTTATAGCTACACCTTC.

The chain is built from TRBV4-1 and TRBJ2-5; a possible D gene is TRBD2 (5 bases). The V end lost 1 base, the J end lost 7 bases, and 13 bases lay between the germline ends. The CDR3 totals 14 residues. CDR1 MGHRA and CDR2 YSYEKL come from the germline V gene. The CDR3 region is CASSQAFGVLTQYF. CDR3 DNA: TGCGCCAGCAGCCAAGCTTTCGGGGTATTGACCCAGTACTTC.

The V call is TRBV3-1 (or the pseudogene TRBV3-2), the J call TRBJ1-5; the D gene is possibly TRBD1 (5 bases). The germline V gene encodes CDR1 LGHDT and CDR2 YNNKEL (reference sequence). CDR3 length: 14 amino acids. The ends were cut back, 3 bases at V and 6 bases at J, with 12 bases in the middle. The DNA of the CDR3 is TGTGCCAGCAGCCAGGGGGGTTTCGGTCAGCCCCAGCATTTT. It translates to CASSQGGFGQPQHF.

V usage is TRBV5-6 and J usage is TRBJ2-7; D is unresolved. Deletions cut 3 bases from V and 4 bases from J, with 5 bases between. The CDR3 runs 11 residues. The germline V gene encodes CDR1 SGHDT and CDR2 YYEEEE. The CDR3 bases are TGTGCCAGCAGCTCCAGTTACGAGCAGTACGTC. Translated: CASSSSYEQYV.

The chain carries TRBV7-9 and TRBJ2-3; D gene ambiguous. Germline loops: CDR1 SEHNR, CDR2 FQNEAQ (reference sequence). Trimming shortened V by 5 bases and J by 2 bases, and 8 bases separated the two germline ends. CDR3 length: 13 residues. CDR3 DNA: TGTGCCAGCAGCAATCGCGACACAGATACGCAGTATTTT. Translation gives CASSNRDTDTQYF.